This T cell receptor (beta chain) was identified during a study of T-cell memory formation after mild COVID-19. Whole-study results and caveats: Day 37-peaking second-wave clones had unconfirmed SARS-CoV-2 specificity. Most CD4+ clones that shrank were in CM and EM, while CD8+ ones turned up in EMRA. Detection of some responders pre-infection suggested pre-existing cross-reactive memory T cells participated.

TCRdb independently ran MiXCR on the 5' RACE reads; one entry per CDR3 protein. Here the sample spans some 330,000 distinct CDR3 sequences, 20% to 25% being singletons. Worth noting for this clonotype: Antigen unknown.

Trimming took off 1 base at V and 2 bases at J, with 10 bases between the two ends. Looked up from germline, CDR1 is SGDLS and CDR2 is YYNGEE. CDR3 length: 15 amino acids. The chain recombines TRBV9 with TRBJ2-1; no clear D gene. The source is an adult woman who had mild COVID-19 (a few samples of this study predate the infection). Cell type and time point are not known. Input material: PBMCs or a T cell subset sorted from them (not recorded which). Written as DNA, the CDR3 is TGTGCCAGCAGCGTATTTATAAGCACCTACAATGAGCAGTTCTTC. This codes for CASSVFISTYNEQFF.